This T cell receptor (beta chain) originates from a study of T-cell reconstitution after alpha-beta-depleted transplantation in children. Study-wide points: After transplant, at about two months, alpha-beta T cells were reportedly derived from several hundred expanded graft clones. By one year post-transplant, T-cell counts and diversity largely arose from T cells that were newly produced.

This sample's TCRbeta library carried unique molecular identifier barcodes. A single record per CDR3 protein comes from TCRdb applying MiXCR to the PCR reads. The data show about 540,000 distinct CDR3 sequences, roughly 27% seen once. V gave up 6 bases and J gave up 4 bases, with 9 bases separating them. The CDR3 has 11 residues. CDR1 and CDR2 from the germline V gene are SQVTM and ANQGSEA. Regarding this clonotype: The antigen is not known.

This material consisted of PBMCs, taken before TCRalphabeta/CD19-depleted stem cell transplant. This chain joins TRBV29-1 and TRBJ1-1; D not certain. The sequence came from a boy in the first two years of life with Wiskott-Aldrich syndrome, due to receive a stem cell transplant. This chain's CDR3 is CSVFPGTEAFF. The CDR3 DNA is TGCAGCGTATTCCCGGGCACTGAAGCTTTCTTT.